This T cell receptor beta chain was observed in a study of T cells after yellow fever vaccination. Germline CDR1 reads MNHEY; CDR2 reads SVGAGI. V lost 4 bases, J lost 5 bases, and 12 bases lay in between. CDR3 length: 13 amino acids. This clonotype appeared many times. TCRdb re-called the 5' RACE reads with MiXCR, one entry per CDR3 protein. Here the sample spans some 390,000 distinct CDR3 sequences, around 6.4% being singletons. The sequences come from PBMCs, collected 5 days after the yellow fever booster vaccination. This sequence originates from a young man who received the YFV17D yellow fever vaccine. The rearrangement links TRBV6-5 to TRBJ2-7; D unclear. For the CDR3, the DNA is TGTGCCAGCAGTTCGGCGGTCTGGAACGAGCAGTACTTC. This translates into CASSSAVWNEQYF.